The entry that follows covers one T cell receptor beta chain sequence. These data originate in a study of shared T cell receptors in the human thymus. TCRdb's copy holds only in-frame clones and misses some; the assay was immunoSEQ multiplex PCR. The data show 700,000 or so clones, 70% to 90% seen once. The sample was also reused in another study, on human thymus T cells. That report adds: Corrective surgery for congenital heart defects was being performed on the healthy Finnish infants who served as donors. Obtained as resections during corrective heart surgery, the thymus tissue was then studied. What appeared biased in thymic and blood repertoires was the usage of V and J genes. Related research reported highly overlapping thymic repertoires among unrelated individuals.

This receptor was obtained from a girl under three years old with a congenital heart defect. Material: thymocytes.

The CDR3 loop reads CASSSGQEAPLNYGYTF. Here the CDR3 DNA reads TGTGCCAGCAGCTCAGGACAGGAGGCCCCTCTTAACTATGGCTACACCTTC. The rearrangement links TRBV5-4 to TRBJ1-2, with TRBD1 matching over 7 bases. Per germline, CDR1 SGHNT and CDR2 YYREEE (reference sequence). This CDR3 is built from 17 residues. V gave up 3 bases and J gave up 1 base; unmatched junction bases: 12. Using reference TRBV5-4 and TRBJ1-2 for the parts outside the CDR3, the full variable domain is ETGVTQSPTHLIKTRGQQVTLRCSSQSGHNTVSWYQQALGQGPQFIFQYYREEENGRGNFPPRFSGLQFPNYSSELNVNALELDDSALYLCASSSGQEAPLNYGYTFGSGTRLTVV.